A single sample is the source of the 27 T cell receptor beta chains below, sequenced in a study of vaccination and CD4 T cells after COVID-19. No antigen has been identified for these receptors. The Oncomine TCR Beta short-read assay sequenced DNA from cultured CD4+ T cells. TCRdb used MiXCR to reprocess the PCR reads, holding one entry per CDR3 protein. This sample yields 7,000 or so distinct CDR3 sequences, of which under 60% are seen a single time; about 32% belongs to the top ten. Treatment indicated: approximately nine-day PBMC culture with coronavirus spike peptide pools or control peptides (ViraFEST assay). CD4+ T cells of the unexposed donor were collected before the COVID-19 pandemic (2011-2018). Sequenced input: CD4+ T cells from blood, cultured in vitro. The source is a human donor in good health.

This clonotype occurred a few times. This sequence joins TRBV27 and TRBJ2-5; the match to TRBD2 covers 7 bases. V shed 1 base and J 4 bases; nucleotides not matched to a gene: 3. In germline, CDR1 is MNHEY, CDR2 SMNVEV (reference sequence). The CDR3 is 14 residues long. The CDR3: CASSLLSSGETQYF. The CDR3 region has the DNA TGTGCCAGCAGTTTATTGTCTAGCGGAGAGACCCAGTACTTC.

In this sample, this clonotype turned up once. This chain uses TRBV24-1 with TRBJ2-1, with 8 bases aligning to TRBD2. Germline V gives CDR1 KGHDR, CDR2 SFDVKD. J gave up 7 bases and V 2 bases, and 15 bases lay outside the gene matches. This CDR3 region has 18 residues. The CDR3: CATSDSTGGDLGGNEQFF. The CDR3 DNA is TGTGCCACCAGTGATTCCACGGGGGGGGACCTCGGTGGTAATGAGCAGTTCTTC.

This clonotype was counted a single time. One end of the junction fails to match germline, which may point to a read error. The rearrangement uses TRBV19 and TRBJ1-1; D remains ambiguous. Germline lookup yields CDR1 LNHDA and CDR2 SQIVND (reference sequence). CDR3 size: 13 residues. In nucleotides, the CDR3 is TGTGTCAGTAGTATGAGGGAGAACACTGAAGCTTTCTTT. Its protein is CVSSMRENTEAFF.

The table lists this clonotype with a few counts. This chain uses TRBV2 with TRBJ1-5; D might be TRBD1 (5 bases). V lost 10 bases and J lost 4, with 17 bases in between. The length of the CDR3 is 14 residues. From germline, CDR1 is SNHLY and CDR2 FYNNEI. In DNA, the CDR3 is TGTGCCATCTCGGGGCAGGGACGGAATCAGCCCCAGCATTTT. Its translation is CAISGQGRNQPQHF.

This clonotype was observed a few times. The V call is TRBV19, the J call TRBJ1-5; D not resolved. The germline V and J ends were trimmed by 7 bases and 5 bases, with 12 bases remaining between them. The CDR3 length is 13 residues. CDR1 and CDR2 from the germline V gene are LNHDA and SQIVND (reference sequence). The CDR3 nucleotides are TGTGCCAGTAAACCTGGACTCTATCAGCCCCAGCATTTT. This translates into CASKPGLYQPQHF.

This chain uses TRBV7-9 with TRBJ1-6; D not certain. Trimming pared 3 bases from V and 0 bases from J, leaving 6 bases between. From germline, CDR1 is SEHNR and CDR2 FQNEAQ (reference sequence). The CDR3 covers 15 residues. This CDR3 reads CASSLSGSYNSPLHF. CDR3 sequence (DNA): TGTGCCAGCAGCTTGTCGGGCTCCTATAATTCACCCCTCCACTTT.

CDR3 sequence (DNA): TGCGCCAGCAGCTTGGGGGGGGACAGATCCTATGGCTACACCTTC. Residues: CASSLGGDRSYGYTF. The V gene is TRBV5-1, the J gene TRBJ1-2; 7 bases are a match to TRBD1. From germline, CDR1 is SGHRS and CDR2 YFSETQ. CDR3 length: 15 residues. J was trimmed by 4 bases and V by 0 bases; bases with no gene match: 6.

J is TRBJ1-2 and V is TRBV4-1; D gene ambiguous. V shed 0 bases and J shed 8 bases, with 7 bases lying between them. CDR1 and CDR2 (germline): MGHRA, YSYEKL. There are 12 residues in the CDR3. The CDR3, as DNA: TGCGCCAGCAGCCAAGAAGCCGGGGGCTACACCTTC. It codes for CASSQEAGGYTF.

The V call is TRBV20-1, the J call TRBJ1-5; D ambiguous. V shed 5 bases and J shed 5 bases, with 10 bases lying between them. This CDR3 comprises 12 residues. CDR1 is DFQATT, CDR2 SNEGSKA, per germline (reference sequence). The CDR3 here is CSAGETDQPQHF. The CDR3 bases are TGCAGTGCTGGGGAGACGGATCAGCCCCAGCATTTT.

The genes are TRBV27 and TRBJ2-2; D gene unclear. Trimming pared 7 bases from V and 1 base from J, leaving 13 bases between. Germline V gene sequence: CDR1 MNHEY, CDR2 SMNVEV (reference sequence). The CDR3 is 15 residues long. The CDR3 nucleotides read TGTGCCAGCAAAGTATATTCCGGGAACACCGGGGAGCTGTTTTTT. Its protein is CASKVYSGNTGELFF.

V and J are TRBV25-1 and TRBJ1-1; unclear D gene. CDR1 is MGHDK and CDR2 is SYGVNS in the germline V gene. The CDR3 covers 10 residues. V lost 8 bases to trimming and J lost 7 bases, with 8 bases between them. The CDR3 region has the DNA TGTGCCAGCTTGGGTGGTGAAGCTTTCTTT. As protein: CASLGGEAFF. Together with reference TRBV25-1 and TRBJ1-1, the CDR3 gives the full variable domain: EADIYQTPRYLVIGTGKKITLECSQTMGHDKMYWYQQDPGMELHLIHYSYGVNSTEKGDLSSESTVSRIRTEHFPLTLESARPSHTSQYLCASLGGEAFFGQGTRLTVV.

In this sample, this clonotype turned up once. The CDR3 loop reads CASGFDSSLGTEAFF. For the CDR3, the DNA is TGTGCTAGTGGTTTTGACTCTTCTTTGGGGACTGAAGCTTTCTTT. The rearrangement links TRBV12-5 to TRBJ1-1; D uncertain. Trimming removed 3 bases from V and 5 bases from J, with 16 bases in between. This CDR3 is built from 15 residues. Germline-derived CDR1 and CDR2 are LGHNT and FRNRAP.

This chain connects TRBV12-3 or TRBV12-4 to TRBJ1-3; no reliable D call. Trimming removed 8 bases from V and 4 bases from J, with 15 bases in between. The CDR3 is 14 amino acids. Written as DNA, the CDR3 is TGTGCCAGCCCAGGATCGACGGGAGGAAACACCATATATTTT. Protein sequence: CASPGSTGGNTIYF.

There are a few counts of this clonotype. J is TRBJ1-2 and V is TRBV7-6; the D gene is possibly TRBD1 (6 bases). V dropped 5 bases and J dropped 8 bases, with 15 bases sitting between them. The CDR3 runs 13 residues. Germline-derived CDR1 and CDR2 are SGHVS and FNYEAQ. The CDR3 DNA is TGTGCCAGCAGCCAGGTGACAGGCCACGGCTACACCTTC. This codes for CASSQVTGHGYTF.

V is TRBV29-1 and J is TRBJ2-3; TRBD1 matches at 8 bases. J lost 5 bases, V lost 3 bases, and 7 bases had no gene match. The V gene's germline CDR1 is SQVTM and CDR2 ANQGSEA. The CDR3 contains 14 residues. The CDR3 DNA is TGCAGCGTTGAGACAGGGGTTGGGTTAGATACGCAGTATTTT. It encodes CSVETGVGLDTQYF.

The DNA of the CDR3 is TGTGCCAGCAGTTCCGTACTTAGCGGAAACACCATATATTTT. Translating it yields CASSSVLSGNTIYF. The chain joins TRBV6-5 to TRBJ1-3; D gene unclear. CDR3 length: 14 residues. The V end was cut by 4 bases, the J end by 4 bases, with 11 bases between. Per germline, CDR1 MNHEY and CDR2 SVGAGI.

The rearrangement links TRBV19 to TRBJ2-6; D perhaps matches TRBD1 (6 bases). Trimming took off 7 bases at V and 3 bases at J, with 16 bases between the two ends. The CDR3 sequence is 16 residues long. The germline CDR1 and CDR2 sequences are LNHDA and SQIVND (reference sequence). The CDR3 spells CASTPPTGYGANVLTF. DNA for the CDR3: TGTGCCAGTACCCCCCCGACAGGATATGGGGCCAACGTCCTGACTTTC.

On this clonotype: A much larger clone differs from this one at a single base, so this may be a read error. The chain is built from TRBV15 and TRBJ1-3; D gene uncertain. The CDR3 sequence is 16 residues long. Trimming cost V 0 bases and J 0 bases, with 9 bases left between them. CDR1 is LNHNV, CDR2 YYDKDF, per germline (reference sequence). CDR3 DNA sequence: TGTGCCACCAGCAGAGAACGGGTAGCCTCTGGAAACACCATATATTTT. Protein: CATSRERVASGNTIYF.

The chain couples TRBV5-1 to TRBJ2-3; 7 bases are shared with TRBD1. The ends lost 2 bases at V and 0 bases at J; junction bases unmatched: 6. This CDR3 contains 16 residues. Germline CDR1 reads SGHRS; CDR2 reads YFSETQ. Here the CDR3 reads CASSFGQAKSTDTQYF. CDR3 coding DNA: TGCGCCAGCAGCTTCGGACAGGCGAAGAGCACAGATACGCAGTATTTT.

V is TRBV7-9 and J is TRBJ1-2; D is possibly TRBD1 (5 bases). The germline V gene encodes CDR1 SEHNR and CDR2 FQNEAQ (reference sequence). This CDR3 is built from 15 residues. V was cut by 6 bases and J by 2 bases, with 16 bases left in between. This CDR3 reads CASSIQALKNYGYTF. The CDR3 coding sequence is TGTGCCAGCAGTATACAGGCCCTAAAAAACTATGGCTACACCTTC. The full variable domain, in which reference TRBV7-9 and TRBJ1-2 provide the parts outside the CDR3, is DTGVSQNPRHKITKRGQNVTFRCDPISEHNRLYWYRQTLGQGPEFLTYFQNEAQLEKSRLLSDRFSAERPKGSFSTLEIQRTEQGDSAMYLCASSIQALKNYGYTFGSGTRLTVV.

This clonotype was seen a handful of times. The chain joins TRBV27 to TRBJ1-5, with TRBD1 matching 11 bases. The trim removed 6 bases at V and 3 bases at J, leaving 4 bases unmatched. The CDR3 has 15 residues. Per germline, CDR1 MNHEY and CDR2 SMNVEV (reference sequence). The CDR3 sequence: CASSQGQGVNQPQHF. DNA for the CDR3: TGTGCCAGCAGCCAGGGACAGGGGGTCAATCAGCCCCAGCATTTT.

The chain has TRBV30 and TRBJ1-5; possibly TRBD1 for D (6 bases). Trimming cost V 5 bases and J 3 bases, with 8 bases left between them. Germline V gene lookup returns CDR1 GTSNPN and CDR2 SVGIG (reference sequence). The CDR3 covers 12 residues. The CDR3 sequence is CAWGQINQPQHF. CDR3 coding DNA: TGTGCCTGGGGACAGATCAATCAGCCCCAGCATTTT.

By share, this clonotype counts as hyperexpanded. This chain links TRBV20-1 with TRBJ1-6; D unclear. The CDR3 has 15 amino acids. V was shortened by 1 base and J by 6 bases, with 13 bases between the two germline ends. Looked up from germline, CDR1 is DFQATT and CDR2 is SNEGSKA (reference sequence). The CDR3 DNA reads TGCAGTGCTAGAGCGCGGAGACTCACTAATTCACCCCTCCACTTT. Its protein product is CSARARRLTNSPLHF.

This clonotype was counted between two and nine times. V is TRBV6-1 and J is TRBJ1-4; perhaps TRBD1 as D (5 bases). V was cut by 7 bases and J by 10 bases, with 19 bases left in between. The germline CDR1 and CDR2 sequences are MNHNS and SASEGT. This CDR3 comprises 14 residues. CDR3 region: CASITEVTGGKLFF. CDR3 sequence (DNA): TGTGCCAGCATCACTGAGGTGACGGGGGGAAAACTGTTTTTT.

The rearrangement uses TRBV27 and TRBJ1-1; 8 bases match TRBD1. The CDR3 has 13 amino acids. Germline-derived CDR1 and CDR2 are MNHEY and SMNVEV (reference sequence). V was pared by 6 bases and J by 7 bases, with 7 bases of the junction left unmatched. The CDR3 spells CASRPQGADEAFF. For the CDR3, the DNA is TGTGCCAGCAGACCCCAGGGGGCTGATGAAGCTTTCTTT.

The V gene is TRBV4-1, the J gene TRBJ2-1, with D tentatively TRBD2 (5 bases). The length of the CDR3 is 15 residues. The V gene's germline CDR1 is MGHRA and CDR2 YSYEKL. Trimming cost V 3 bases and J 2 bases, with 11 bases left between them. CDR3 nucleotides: TGCGCCAGCAGCCAGGCGGACTTAGCCTACAATGAGCAGTTCTTC. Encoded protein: CASSQADLAYNEQFF.

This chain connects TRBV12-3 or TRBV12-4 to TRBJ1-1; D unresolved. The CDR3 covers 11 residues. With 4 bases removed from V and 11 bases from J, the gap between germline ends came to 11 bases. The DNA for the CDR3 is TGTGCCAGCAGTTCCGCTCTGACTGCTTTCTTT. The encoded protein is CASSSALTAFF.